This T cell receptor (beta chain) was recovered during a study of blood T cell repertoires in COVID-19. Study-level information: Whether acute or convalescent, the COVID-19 samples came from the United States, Italy and Spain. From T cells, B-cell-depleted T cells, or PBMCs came the material, which was cDNA or gDNA.

Authors' analysis steps: Reference gene primers were amplified, and this amplification served to estimate nucleated cell counts. Produced via immunoSEQ multiplex PCR; TCRdb's table is partial and in-frame only. The V and J calls and the clone size are those of that table, but D and trimming were determined from the DNA. The data show approximately 180,000 clones, with 70% to 90% seen just once and about 10% held by the top ten. The V gene's germline CDR1 is GTSNPN and CDR2 SVGIG (reference sequence). This CDR3 comprises 13 residues. Trimming took 5 bases from V and 7 from J, leaving 17 bases between them.

Sample: peripheral blood. This receptor was taken from a human donor with active or convalescent COVID-19. The donor label of this sample is uncertain. The chain has TRBV30 and TRBJ1-2, with D possibly TRBD1 on 5 matching bases. CDR3 sequence reads: CAWGGGLYSGYTF. CDR3 coding DNA: TGTGCCTGGGGGGGAGGGTTGTATTCTGGCTACACCTTC.